Listed below are T cell receptor beta chains from one sample, sequenced in a study of shared clonotypes between healthy human individuals. TCRdb's copy holds only in-frame clones and misses some; the assay was immunoSEQ multiplex PCR. The sample consists of 600,000 to 750,000 clones, roughly 78% of them appearing once. Sequencing input: memory CD4+ T cells sorted from blood. These receptors originate from a woman under 40 in good health. The CDR3 runs from the conserved cysteine through the conserved F or W. A D gene is named only where the DNA matches it firmly. Not every row has a clone size; where given, it reads once, few, many or a size class.

cdr3_nt: TGTGCCAGTAGTAGCGGGAGGGACACCGGGGAGCTGTTTTTT
cdr3_aa: CASSSGRDTGELFF
d_call: TRBD2
clone_size: -
v_call: TRBV19
j_call: TRBJ2-2

cdr3_nt: TGTGCCATCAGTGGGCCTAATGAGCAGTTCTTC
cdr3_aa: CAISGPNEQFF
d_call: -
clone_size: -
v_call: TRBV10-3
j_call: TRBJ2-1

cdr3_nt: TGCGCCAGCAGTGCGCCAGAGACAGTGAACTACGAGCAGTACTTC
cdr3_aa: CASSAPETVNYEQYF
d_call: -
clone_size: -
v_call: TRBV10-2
j_call: TRBJ2-7

cdr3_nt: TGTGCCAGCACCACACTTGGGACGAACACAGATACGCAGTATTTT
cdr3_aa: CASTTLGTNTDTQYF
d_call: -
clone_size: -
v_call: TRBV5-4
j_call: TRBJ2-3

cdr3_nt: TGTGCCAGCCGGGAGGGACTAGGGGGCACCGGGGAGCTGTTTTTT
cdr3_aa: CASREGLGGTGELFF
d_call: TRBD2
clone_size: many
v_call: TRBV27
j_call: TRBJ2-2

cdr3_nt: TGTGCCAGCAGTTTAGGGGACAGCGATAGCAATCAGCCCCAGCATTTT
cdr3_aa: CASSLGDSDSNQPQHF
d_call: TRBD1
clone_size: few
v_call: TRBV7-4
j_call: TRBJ1-5

cdr3_nt: TGCGCCAGCAGCTATCAGGGGCCAGGTTATGGCTACACCTTC
cdr3_aa: CASSYQGPGYGYTF
d_call: -
clone_size: -
v_call: TRBV5-1
j_call: TRBJ1-2

cdr3_nt: TGTGCCAGCAGCTTATCTTGGACTTACACAGATACGCAGTATTTT
cdr3_aa: CASSLSWTYTDTQYF
d_call: -
clone_size: -
v_call: TRBV13
j_call: TRBJ2-3

cdr3_nt: TGTGCCAGCAGCCCTGACAGCTCTGGGGCCAACGTCCTGACTTTC
cdr3_aa: CASSPDSSGANVLTF
d_call: -
clone_size: -
v_call: TRBV5-4
j_call: TRBJ2-6

cdr3_nt: TGCAGCGGGAATGACAGGGCCACTGAAGCTTTCTTT
cdr3_aa: CSGNDRATEAFF
d_call: TRBD1
clone_size: -
v_call: TRBV29-1
j_call: TRBJ1-1

cdr3_nt: TGTGCCAGCTCCGGGTCCGAGCAGTACTTC
cdr3_aa: CASSGSEQYF
d_call: -
clone_size: once
v_call: TRBV18
j_call: TRBJ2-7

cdr3_nt: TGCGCCAGCAGCTTATCAGGGAGCTCCTACGAGCAGTACTTC
cdr3_aa: CASSLSGSSYEQYF
d_call: -
clone_size: -
v_call: TRBV5-1
j_call: TRBJ2-7

cdr3_nt: TGTGCCACCAGCAGAGATGGAGCGGAATACAATGAGCAGTTCTTC
cdr3_aa: CATSRDGAEYNEQFF
d_call: -
clone_size: -
v_call: TRBV15
j_call: TRBJ2-1

cdr3_nt: TGTGCCAGTAGTATAGGAGGCCCCAAAGACGGTCAGCCCCAGCATTTT
cdr3_aa: CASSIGGPKDGQPQHF
d_call: -
clone_size: -
v_call: TRBV19
j_call: TRBJ1-5